A single sample is the source of the 17 T cell receptor beta chains below, sequenced in a study of cytomegalovirus exposure and HLA in healthy donors. Measured with immunoSEQ multiplex PCR; TCRdb has only the in-frame clones, and not every one. The top ten clones hold 1% to 1.5% of a sample with 200,000 to 300,000 clones, 70% to 90% of them seen once. The sequencing sample was made of PBMCs. The source is a woman aged 30 to 39 in good health and CMV-seropositive.

The chain employs TRBV13 and TRBJ2-7, with D unclear. The CDR3 contains 20 residues. Trimming removed 1 base from V and 7 bases from J, with 32 bases in between. Germline lookup yields CDR1 PRHDT and CDR2 FYEKMQ (reference sequence). The CDR3 sequence is CASSLAHKSSSSFGVVEQYF. The CDR3 DNA is TGTGCCAGCAGCTTAGCCCATAAAAGTAGCAGTTCTTTCGGAGTGGTGGAGCAGTACTTC.

This clone showed up just a few times. The chain couples TRBV7-9 to TRBJ2-7, with D perhaps matching TRBD1 (5 bases). The CDR3 runs 14 residues. The germline V gene encodes CDR1 SEHNR and CDR2 FQNEAQ (reference sequence). V lost 4 bases and J 4 bases, leaving 14 bases between the germline ends. The CDR3 sequence: CASSYNTKGYEQYF. The CDR3, as DNA: TGTGCCAGCAGCTACAACACGAAGGGGTACGAGCAGTACTTC.

Points on this clone: The same CDR3 arises from other DNA sequences in this sample as well. This chain connects TRBV5-1 to TRBJ1-1, with D maybe TRBD1 (5 bases). V dropped 0 bases and J dropped 6 bases, with 9 bases sitting between them. The CDR3 sequence is 13 residues long. In germline, CDR1 is SGHRS, CDR2 YFSETQ. CDR3 sequence: CASSLDGRAEAFF. The CDR3 nucleotides read TGCGCCAGCAGCTTGGATGGCAGGGCTGAAGCTTTCTTT.

The chain couples TRBV5-5 to TRBJ2-1; tentative D call: TRBD2 (5 bases). The CDR3 length is 12 residues. Germline V CDR1 and CDR2: SGHKS, YYEKEE (reference sequence). Trimming left V 4 bases short and J 9 bases short, with 11 bases between. The CDR3 DNA follows: TGTGCCAGCAGCCGGGATTGGGGTGAGCAGTTCTTC. Protein: CASSRDWGEQFF.

The gene calls are TRBV19 and TRBJ1-2; TRBD1 agrees at 8 bases. V shed 3 bases and J 2 bases; nucleotides not matched to a gene: 11. This CDR3 is built from 17 residues. Germline V lookup: CDR1 LNHDA, CDR2 SQIVND (reference sequence). The CDR3 is CASSINRGVHANYGYTF. CDR3 in DNA: TGTGCCAGTAGTATTAACAGGGGGGTCCATGCAAACTATGGCTACACCTTC.

This chain connects TRBV9 to TRBJ2-6; 8 nucleotides line up with TRBD1. CDR3 length equals 19 residues. The germline V gene has CDR1 SGDLS and CDR2 YYNGEE. Germline trimming cut 4 bases from V and 0 bases from J; bases unmatched to any gene: 12. The CDR3 reads CASSSNAGTGPSGANVLTF. The CDR3 coding sequence is TGTGCCAGCAGCTCCAACGCCGGGACAGGTCCCTCTGGGGCCAACGTCCTGACTTTC.

V is TRBV7-8 and J is TRBJ1-1; tentatively, D is TRBD1 (5 bases). Per the germline V gene, CDR1 is SGHVS and CDR2 is FQNEAQ. The CDR3 is made up of 14 amino acids. V was trimmed by 5 bases and J by 5 bases, leaving 15 bases between them. This CDR3 reads CASSLEIRVTEAFF. In DNA form, the CDR3 reads TGTGCCAGCAGCCTAGAGATCAGGGTTACTGAAGCTTTCTTT.

The chain employs TRBV4-1 and TRBJ1-1; the D gene is possibly TRBD1 (5 bases). Germline-derived CDR1 and CDR2 are MGHRA and YSYEKL. The CDR3 is 18 amino acids. Trimming pared 4 bases from V and 3 bases from J, leaving 24 bases between. The CDR3 coding sequence is TGCGCCAGCAGCCCAGCGGGTAAATGGGGGGTGTTCGACACTGAAGCTTTCTTT. Translated: CASSPAGKWGVFDTEAFF.

The V and J genes are TRBV9 and TRBJ2-7, with a weak D call TRBD1 (6 bases). V was clipped by 3 bases and J by 2 bases, with 12 bases between them. In germline, CDR1 is SGDLS, CDR2 YYNGEE. CDR3 size: 14 residues. CDR3 in amino acids: CASSERDTTYEQYF. CDR3 nucleotide sequence: TGTGCCAGCAGCGAACGGGACACCACCTACGAGCAGTACTTC. The full variable domain, rest sourced from reference TRBV9 and TRBJ2-7, is DSGVTQTPKHLITATGQRVTLRCSPRSGDLSVYWYQQSLDQGLQFLIQYYNGEERAKGNILERFSAQQFPDLHSELNLSSLELGDSALYFCASSERDTTYEQYFGPGTRLTVT.

The chain carries TRBV6-5 and TRBJ1-2; no clear D. There are 11 residues in the CDR3. CDR1 is MNHEY and CDR2 is SVGAGI in the germline V gene. Trimming cost V 2 bases and J 8 bases, with 6 bases left between them. The CDR3 reads CASSYGGGYTF. In nucleotides, the CDR3 is TGTGCCAGCAGTTACGGAGGGGGCTACACCTTC.

The chain employs TRBV6-1 and TRBJ2-7, with a possible D match to TRBD2 (5 bases). This CDR3 comprises 14 residues. Germline V gene lookup returns CDR1 MNHNS and CDR2 SASEGT. Trimming left V 3 bases short and J 3 bases short, with 12 bases between. As DNA, the CDR3 is TGTGCCAGCAGTGACGAGCGGTCAATCTACGAGCAGTACTTC. This encodes CASSDERSIYEQYF.

The chain joins TRBV2 to TRBJ2-2, with 12 bases aligning to TRBD2. CDR1 is SNHLY, CDR2 FYNNEI, per germline. V was clipped by 4 bases and J by 3 bases; unmatched bases: 9. The CDR3 is made up of 18 amino acids. CDR3 bases: TGTGCCAGCAGTGCGACTAGCGGGAGCGGTACGGACACCGGGGAGCTGTTTTTT. Protein: CASSATSGSGTDTGELFF.

This chain uses TRBV7-6 with TRBJ2-7; D perhaps matches TRBD2 (5 bases). The V and J ends lost 4 bases and 2 bases respectively, with 18 bases between them. Germline-derived CDR1 and CDR2 are SGHVS and FNYEAQ. This CDR3 is 16 amino acids long. CDR3 loop: CASSSRASGGPYEQYF. The CDR3 DNA follows: TGTGCCAGCAGCTCGCGGGCCAGTGGAGGCCCCTACGAGCAGTACTTC.

J is TRBJ2-7 and V is TRBV12-5, with TRBD2 as a possible D gene (7 bases). V lost 0 bases and J 7 bases, leaving 19 bases between the germline ends. The CDR3 has 16 amino acids. Germline CDR1 reads LGHNT; CDR2 reads FRNRAP. In nucleotides, the CDR3 is TGTGCTAGTGGTTTGGTACCCCCCCGGGGGGCCGGGGAGCAGTACTTC. Translated, it gives CASGLVPPRGAGEQYF.

J is TRBJ2-3 and V is TRBV25-1; D might be TRBD2 (5 bases). The CDR3 contains 14 residues. V was cut by 4 bases and J by 2 bases, with 10 bases left in between. Germline V gene lookup returns CDR1 MGHDK and CDR2 SYGVNS. The CDR3 sequence: CASSGWESTDTQYF. CDR3 DNA sequence: TGTGCCAGCAGTGGTTGGGAGTCCACAGATACGCAGTATTTT.

The rearrangement links TRBV5-1 to TRBJ2-7, with 8 bases lining up with TRBD1. CDR3 length: 13 amino acids. V trimming: 9 bases; J trimming: 5 bases; junction bases outside the gene matches: 10. Germline lookup yields CDR1 SGHRS and CDR2 YFSETQ. CDR3 in DNA: TGCGCCACGGCGGGACAGGCGCAGAACGAGCAGTACTTC. It codes for CATAGQAQNEQYF. The full variable domain, its missing parts supplied by reference TRBV5-1 and TRBJ2-7, is KAGVTQTPRYLIKTRGQQVTLSCSPISGHRSVSWYQQTPGQGLQFLFEYFSETQRNKGNFPGRFSGRQFSNSRSEMNVSTLELGDSALYLCATAGQAQNEQYFGPGTRLTVT.

V and J are TRBV2 and TRBJ1-1; D ambiguous. Germline V gene data show CDR1 as SNHLY and CDR2 as FYNNEI. There are 11 residues in the CDR3. Trimming removed 9 bases at V and 1 base at J, with 6 bases between. CDR3 region: CARAGNTEAFF. For the CDR3, the DNA is TGTGCCAGAGCGGGGAACACTGAAGCTTTCTTT.